Below are 27 T cell receptor beta chains sequenced from a single sample in a study of identical twins. TCRdb redid the calling of the 5' RACE reads with MiXCR, one entry per CDR3 protein. The sample includes around 490,000 distinct CDR3 sequences, around 24% of them seen just once. This sample also appeared in a second study, on yellow fever vaccine responses in identical twins.

Material: CD4+ T cells sorted from blood. Receptors were obtained from a woman aged 18-30 years in good health.

The CDR3 region has the DNA TGTGCCAGCCGGACTAGCGGGGGTTTAAGGTACAATGAGCAGTTCTTC. Residues: CASRTSGGLRYNEQFF. The genes are TRBV27 and TRBJ2-1; TRBD2 aligns across 13 bases. The V segment lost 8 bases and the J segment 4 bases; nucleotides outside the gene matches: 8. Germline V gene sequence: CDR1 MNHEY, CDR2 SMNVEV (reference sequence). The CDR3 loop spans 16 amino acids.

This clonotype occurred a few times. The gene calls are TRBV5-1 and TRBJ2-1, with TRBD1 as a possible D gene (6 bases). CDR3 size: 17 residues. Germline lookup yields CDR1 SGHRS and CDR2 YFSETQ. Between the trimmed V and J ends, which lost 4 bases and 4 bases, there was a span of 21 bases. The CDR3 DNA sequence: TGCGCCAGCAGCGCCCGGGCCCGGGACACTAGTTACAATGAGCAGTTCTTC. This codes for CASSARARDTSYNEQFF.

The chain joins TRBV11-3 to TRBJ2-1, with TRBD2 matching 7 bases. CDR1 and CDR2 (germline): SGHNT, YENEEA. V lost 10 bases, J lost 9 bases, and 9 bases stayed unmatched. There are 12 residues in the CDR3. The CDR3 is CANSGPGGEQFF. Written as DNA, the CDR3 is TGTGCCAATTCCGGGCCGGGAGGTGAGCAGTTCTTC. Full variable domain (rest looked up from reference TRBV11-3 and TRBJ2-1): EAGVVQSPRYKIIEKKQPVAFWCNPISGHNTLYWYLQNLGQGPELLIRYENEEAVDDSQLPKDRFSAERLKGVDSTLKIQPAELGDSAVYLCANSGPGGEQFFGPGTRLTVL.

This clonotype was counted ten times or more. The chain links TRBV3-1 to TRBJ1-6, with D hard to call. Deletions cut 1 base from V and 0 bases from J, with 7 bases between. CDR3 size: 16 residues. CDR1 is LGHDT and CDR2 is YNNKEL in the germline V gene (reference sequence). CDR3 sequence reads: CASSQGGSSYNSPLHF. CDR3 bases: TGTGCCAGCAGCCAAGGTGGGAGCTCCTATAATTCACCCCTCCACTTT.

This clonotype has more than one count but fewer than ten. J is TRBJ2-1 and V is TRBV7-3, with D possibly TRBD2 on 6 matching bases. V lost 2 bases and J lost 2, with 13 bases in between. This CDR3 spans 16 amino acids. The V gene's germline CDR1 is SGHTA and CDR2 FQGTGA. In DNA form, the CDR3 reads TGTGCCAGCAGCTTAGGGTCCCTAGCGACCTACAATGAGCAGTTCTTC. The encoded protein is CASSLGSLATYNEQFF.

V gene TRBV6-5 combines with J gene TRBJ2-1; 9 bases align to TRBD2. Germline CDR1 and CDR2: MNHEY and SVGAGI. The CDR3 spans 17 residues. The trim removed 4 bases at V and 6 bases at J, leaving 13 bases unmatched. CDR3 nucleotides: TGTGCCAGCAGTTTCCCCCCCTTAGCGGGAGTAAGCAATGAGCAGTTCTTC. Its protein is CASSFPPLAGVSNEQFF.

This chain joins TRBV3-1 and TRBJ2-2; possible D gene TRBD2, 6 bases. Germline values: CDR1 LGHDT, CDR2 YNNKEL (reference sequence). The V and J ends lost 1 base and 7 bases respectively, with 13 bases between them. The CDR3 extends over 15 amino acids. CDR3 nucleotides: TGTGCCAGCAGCCAAGGACTAGGGGTGAACGGGGAGCTGTTTTTT. Encoded protein: CASSQGLGVNGELFF.

This clonotype was counted between two and nine times. V and J are TRBV5-8 and TRBJ2-1; D possibly corresponds to TRBD1 (5 bases). The CDR3 sequence is 14 residues long. Germline CDR1 is SGHTS and CDR2 is YDEGEE. The V end lost 0 bases, the J end lost 3 bases, and 7 bases lay between the germline ends. This chain's CDR3 is CASSLGQHYNEQFF. The CDR3 DNA sequence: TGTGCCAGCAGCTTGGGACAGCACTACAATGAGCAGTTCTTC.

This clonotype turned up a few times. V gene TRBV4-2 combines with J gene TRBJ2-1; 10 bases match TRBD2. Germline values: CDR1 LGHNA, CDR2 YNFKEQ. J gave up 9 bases and V 1 base, and 15 bases lay outside the gene matches. The CDR3 spans 18 residues. The CDR3 protein is CASSQGEQAGGRFGEQFF. CDR3 in DNA: TGTGCCAGCAGCCAAGGGGAGCAAGCGGGGGGGAGATTTGGTGAGCAGTTCTTC.

The sample holds a few counts of this clonotype. The gene calls are TRBV5-1 and TRBJ2-3, with 15 bases aligning to TRBD2. CDR1 and CDR2 (germline): SGHRS, YFSETQ. The trim removed 4 bases at V and 1 base at J, leaving 7 bases unmatched. The CDR3 spans 18 residues. The CDR3, as DNA: TGCGCCAGCAGCACCGGACTAGCGGGAGGGCCTCGCACAGATACGCAGTATTTT. It is translated as CASSTGLAGGPRTDTQYF.

The sample holds a few counts of this clonotype. The rearrangement uses TRBV12-3 or TRBV12-4 and TRBJ1-1, with D uncertain. The CDR3 spans 14 residues. V lost 4 bases and J lost 5, with 14 bases in between. The DNA for the CDR3 is TGTGCCAGCAGTTCTATACTCATGAGGACTGAAGCTTTCTTT. This gives the protein CASSSILMRTEAFF.

This clonotype has more than one count but fewer than ten. The chain couples TRBV6-1 to TRBJ2-3; no clear D gene. CDR1 is MNHNS, CDR2 SASEGT, per germline. Trimming took 6 bases from V and 0 from J, leaving 13 bases between them. The length of the CDR3 is 15 residues. CDR3: CASRVRLLSTDTQYF. The CDR3 DNA reads TGTGCCAGCAGGGTCAGACTGCTAAGCACAGATACGCAGTATTTT.

This clonotype was seen more than once but under ten times. This rearrangement joins TRBV7-8 to TRBJ2-3; 10 positions agree with TRBD2. J gave up 4 bases and V 5 bases, and 12 bases lay outside the gene matches. This CDR3 is 17 amino acids long. Germline V CDR1 and CDR2: SGHVS, FQNEAQ. As DNA, the CDR3 is TGTGCCAGCAGCCCAACCCGAATAGCGGGAGGTGCAGATACGCAGTATTTT. This codes for CASSPTRIAGGADTQYF.

This sequence joins TRBV4-1 and TRBJ2-1; TRBD1 matches 8 bases. Losses at the gene ends were 2 bases for V and 6 bases for J; bases not matched to a gene: 6. Germline loops: CDR1 MGHRA, CDR2 YSYEKL. There are 15 residues in the CDR3. The CDR3 reads CASSQPGGPLNEQFF. The CDR3 DNA reads as TGCGCCAGCAGCCAACCAGGGGGCCCCCTCAATGAGCAGTTCTTC.

The V and J genes are TRBV5-1 and TRBJ2-5; D perhaps matches TRBD2 (5 bases). The CDR3 length is 14 residues. V was trimmed by 4 bases and J by 5 bases, leaving 15 bases between them. The V gene's germline CDR1 is SGHRS and CDR2 YFSETQ. The CDR3 nucleotides are TGCGCCAGCAGCACAACTAGTTGGAGTGAGACCCAGTACTTC. Its translation is CASSTTSWSETQYF.

V is TRBV11-1 and J is TRBJ2-7; 15 nucleotides agree with TRBD2. Germline lookup yields CDR1 SGHAT and CDR2 FQDESV (reference sequence). Trimming removed 5 bases from V and 5 bases from J; junction bases left unmatched: 7. CDR3 length: 16 amino acids. The CDR3 coding sequence is TGTGCCAGCAGCCCTGGACTAGCGGGAGGGAACCACGAGCAGTACTTC. Its protein product is CASSPGLAGGNHEQYF.

The chain recombines TRBV3-1 with TRBJ2-5; the match to TRBD2 covers 10 bases. In germline, CDR1 is LGHDT, CDR2 YNNKEL (reference sequence). The CDR3 has 15 amino acids. V lost 3 bases to trimming and J lost 4 bases; unmatched junction nucleotides: 5. The CDR3, as DNA: TGTGCCAGCAGCCATCTAGCGGGAGTCGGAGAGACCCAGTACTTC. Amino acids: CASSHLAGVGETQYF.

This chain connects TRBV7-6 to TRBJ2-7; D call uncertain. Germline CDR1 reads SGHVS; CDR2 reads FNYEAQ. Between the trimmed V and J ends, which lost 5 bases and 2 bases, there was a span of 10 bases. CDR3 length: 13 residues. CDR3 in DNA: TGTGCCAGCAGCCAACCTGATACCTACGAGCAGTACTTC. Protein product: CASSQPDTYEQYF.

This clonotype was observed a handful of times. This chain links TRBV20-1 with TRBJ1-4; perhaps TRBD1 as D (5 bases). The CDR3 runs 13 residues. CDR1 is DFQATT and CDR2 is SNEGSKA in the germline V gene (reference sequence). CDR3 DNA sequence: TGCAGCGCTCCCGCCGGGACGAATGAAAAACTGTTTTTT. Residues: CSAPAGTNEKLFF.

The chain links TRBV7-6 to TRBJ2-1; TRBD2 agrees at 7 bases. V lost 5 bases and J lost 8; bases outside the gene matches: 9. Germline values: CDR1 SGHVS, CDR2 FNYEAQ. This CDR3 contains 14 residues. The CDR3 bases are TGTGCCAGCAGCGGACTAGACTCCTTGTATGAGCAGTTCTTC. Encoded protein: CASSGLDSLYEQFF.

This clonotype was counted only a few times. The chain joins TRBV6-5 to TRBJ1-1; possible D gene TRBD1, 5 bases. There are 15 residues in the CDR3. Germline lookup yields CDR1 MNHEY and CDR2 SVGAGI. V lost 0 bases, J lost 0 bases, and 8 bases lay in between. The chain's CDR3 is CASSYSRQLNTEAFF. CDR3 DNA sequence: TGTGCCAGCAGTTACTCCAGACAGCTGAACACTGAAGCTTTCTTT.

Only a few counts were recorded for this clonotype. The chain is built from TRBV10-2 and TRBJ2-7; D assignment may be TRBD1 or TRBD2 (5 bases each). The germline gives CDR1 WSHSY, CDR2 SAAADI. Trimming pared 2 bases from V and 3 bases from J, leaving 20 bases between. This CDR3 is built from 17 residues. CDR3 loop: CASSENIPWGSYYEQYF. The CDR3 region has the DNA TGCGCCAGCAGTGAGAACATCCCCTGGGGGTCTTACTACGAGCAGTACTTC.

This clonotype was counted only a few times. The J gene is TRBJ2-7, the V gene TRBV7-2; 7 bases map to TRBD1. Trimming cost V 1 base and J 2 bases; bases outside gene matches: 2. Germline V gene lookup returns CDR1 SGHTA and CDR2 FQGNSA. The CDR3 totals 14 residues. In DNA form, the CDR3 reads TGTGCCAGCAGCTTAGGGCAGGGGGCCTACGAGCAGTACGTC. Protein: CASSLGQGAYEQYV.

The V gene is TRBV24-1, the J gene TRBJ2-1; TRBD2 matches at 7 bases. Per germline, CDR1 KGHDR and CDR2 SFDVKD. This CDR3 has 17 residues. V shed 4 bases, J shed 4 bases, and the junction held 12 bases outside the gene matches. The CDR3 loop is CATSDPDGGRVYNEQFF. The CDR3 nucleotides are TGTGCCACCAGTGACCCCGATGGCGGGAGAGTATACAATGAGCAGTTCTTC.

The chain links TRBV6-4 to TRBJ2-7; no clear D. V was clipped by 6 bases and J by 2 bases, with 8 bases between them. The CDR3 sequence is 12 residues long. Germline V lookup: CDR1 MRHNA, CDR2 SNTAGT. The CDR3 DNA reads TGTGCCAGCAGCCGGACCCCCTACGAGCAGTACTTC. This gives the protein CASSRTPYEQYF.

The chain carries TRBV7-8 and TRBJ2-3; TRBD2 matches 7 bases. This CDR3 is 18 amino acids long. The V and J ends lost 1 base and 1 base, in that order; junction bases with no gene match: 11. The germline CDR1 and CDR2 sequences are SGHVS and FQNEAQ. CDR3 bases: TGTGCCAGCAGCTTAGGGGTTGCGGGGGATACTGGCACAGATACGCAGTATTTT. Translated: CASSLGVAGDTGTDTQYF. Full variable domain (remainder filled in from reference TRBV7-8 and TRBJ2-3): GAGVSQSPRYKVAKRGQDVALRCDPISGHVSLFWYQQALGQGPEFLTYFQNEAQLDKSGLPSDRFFAERPEGSVSTLKIQRTQQEDSAVYLCASSLGVAGDTGTDTQYFGPGTRLTVL.

The table lists this clonotype with a few counts. V and J are TRBV19 and TRBJ1-5, with 8 bases fitting TRBD1. The germline CDR1 and CDR2 sequences are LNHDA and SQIVND (reference sequence). The CDR3 loop spans 14 amino acids. J lost 4 bases, V lost 8 bases, and 7 bases had no gene match. CDR3 coding DNA: TGTGCCAGTCACCATGGACAGGGAAATCAGCCCCAGCATTTT. Encoded protein: CASHHGQGNQPQHF.